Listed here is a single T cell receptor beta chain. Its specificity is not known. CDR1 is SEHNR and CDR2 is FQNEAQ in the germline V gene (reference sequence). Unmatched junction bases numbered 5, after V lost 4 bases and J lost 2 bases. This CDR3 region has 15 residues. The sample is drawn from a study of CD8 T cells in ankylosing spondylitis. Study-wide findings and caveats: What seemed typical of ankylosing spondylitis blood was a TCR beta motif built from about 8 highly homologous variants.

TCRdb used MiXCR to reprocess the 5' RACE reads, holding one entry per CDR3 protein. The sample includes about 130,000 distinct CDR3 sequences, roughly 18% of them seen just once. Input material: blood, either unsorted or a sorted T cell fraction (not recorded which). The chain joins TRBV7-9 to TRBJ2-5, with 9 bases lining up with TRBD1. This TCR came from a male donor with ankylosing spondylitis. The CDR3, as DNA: TGTGCCAGCAGCTCAACAGGGGGCGTTCAAGAGACCCAGTACTTC. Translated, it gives CASSSTGGVQETQYF.